These 2 T cell receptor beta chains originate from one sample sequenced in a study of blood T cell repertoires in COVID-19. Assay used: immunoSEQ multiplex PCR; TCRdb lists only in-frame clones, some missing. This table holds hundreds of thousands of clones, 85% to 90% found once. The sequenced sample consisted of peripheral blood. These receptors were taken from an elderly man with acute or convalescent COVID-19.

For the CDR3, the DNA is TGTGCCAGTAGTACCCTAGCGGGAGAGGTTGAGCAGTTCTTC. Encoded protein: CASSTLAGEVEQFF. V usage is TRBV19 and J usage is TRBJ2-1; 10 nucleotides agree with TRBD2. Germline V CDR1 and CDR2: LNHDA, SQIVND (reference sequence). CDR3 length: 14 amino acids. V shed 4 bases, J shed 9 bases, and the junction held 6 bases outside the gene matches.

This chain uses TRBV12-5 with TRBJ2-2, with unresolved D. Germline CDR1 LGHNT, CDR2 FRNRAP. The CDR3 loop spans 13 amino acids. Trimming took off 3 bases at V and 7 bases at J, with 9 bases between the two ends. CDR3 in DNA: TGTGCTAGTGGTTTTGAGCCTGGCGGGGAGCTGTTTTTT. It encodes CASGFEPGGELFF.